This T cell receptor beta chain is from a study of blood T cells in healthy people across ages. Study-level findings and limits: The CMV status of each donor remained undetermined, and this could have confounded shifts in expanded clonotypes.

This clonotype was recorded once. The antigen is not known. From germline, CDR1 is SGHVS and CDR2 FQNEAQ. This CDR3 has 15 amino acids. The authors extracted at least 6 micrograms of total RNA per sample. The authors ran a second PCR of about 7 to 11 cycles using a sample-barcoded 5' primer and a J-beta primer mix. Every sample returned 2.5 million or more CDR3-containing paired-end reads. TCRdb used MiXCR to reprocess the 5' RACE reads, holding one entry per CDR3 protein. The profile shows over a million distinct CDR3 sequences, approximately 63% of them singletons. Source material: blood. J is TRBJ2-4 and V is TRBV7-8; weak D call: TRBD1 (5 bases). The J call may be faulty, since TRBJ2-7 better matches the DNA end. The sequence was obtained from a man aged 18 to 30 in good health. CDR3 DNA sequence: TGTGCCAGCAGCTTAGTGGCAGGGCAGGACTACGAGCAGTACTTC. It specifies CASSLVAGQDYEQYF.